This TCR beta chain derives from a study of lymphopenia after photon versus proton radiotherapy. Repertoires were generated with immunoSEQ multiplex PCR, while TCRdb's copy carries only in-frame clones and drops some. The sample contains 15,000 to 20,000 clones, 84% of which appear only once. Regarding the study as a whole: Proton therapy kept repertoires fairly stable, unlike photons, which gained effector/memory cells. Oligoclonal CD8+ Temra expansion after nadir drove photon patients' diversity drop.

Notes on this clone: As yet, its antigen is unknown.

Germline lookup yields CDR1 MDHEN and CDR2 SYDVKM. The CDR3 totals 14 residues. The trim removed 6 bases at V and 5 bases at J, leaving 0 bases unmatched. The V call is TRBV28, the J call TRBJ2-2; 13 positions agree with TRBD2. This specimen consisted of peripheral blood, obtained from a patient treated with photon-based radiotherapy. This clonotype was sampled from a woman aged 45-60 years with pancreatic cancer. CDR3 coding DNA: TGTGCCAGCAGGACTAGCGGGAGGACCGGGGAGCTGTTTTTT. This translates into CASRTSGRTGELFF.